The T cell receptor (beta chain) under discussion was sequenced for a study of cytomegalovirus exposure and HLA in healthy donors. This clone occurred once. The antigen remains undetermined. Primers for the PCR totalled 60 Vbeta and 13 Jbeta. Original analysis: In a later analysis, around 10 million of approximately 81 million unique beta chains occurred in at least two donors. Only in-frame clones appear in the TCRdb table, and some are missing; sequencing was by immunoSEQ multiplex PCR. V, J and clone size are taken as reported in that table, and D and trimming were inferred from the DNA itself. The data hold 130,000 to 150,000 clones, with roughly 78% observed a single time. General observations from the study: For TCR beta chains, V- and J-gene trimming was later linked to a missense DCLRE1C variant. Fewer N-insertions (relative to the roughly 610-donor mean) were reportedly seen in an Asian-associated ancestry cluster in a later analysis.

While unrecorded immune exposures were likely, the donors were nominally healthy when sampled. Looked up from germline, CDR1 is SGHTS and CDR2 is YDEGEE. The CDR3 sequence is 14 residues long. The junction had 3 bases not matched to a gene; V was cut back by 3 bases and J by 9 bases. This receptor was obtained from a man in his forties in good health and CMV-seropositive. The specimen was PBMCs. This chain links TRBV5-8 with TRBJ1-6; TRBD1 agrees at 10 bases. DNA for the CDR3: TGTGCCAGCAGCTCAGGACAGGGGGGTTCACCCCTCCACTTT. Translated, it gives CASSSGQGGSPLHF.